Listed below are T cell receptor beta chains from one sample, sequenced in a study of graft-versus-host responses after intestinal transplantation. The antigens these receptors bind are not known. TCRdb keeps only in-frame clones here, not all; method: immunoSEQ multiplex PCR. The data show some 90,000 clones, with about nine tenths seen just once and roughly 0.39% held by the top ten. The specimen comprised unstimulated CD8+ T cells sorted from spleen or lymph node cells, sampled before transplant. These receptors were collected from a human donor who was the organ donor for an intestinal transplant. Both conserved end residues are part of each CDR3. D genes are given only for firm matches. Size values are once, few and many counts, or a class for expanded clones, and some rows have none.

D gene	V gene	clone size	J gene	CDR3 protein	CDR3 DNA
TRBD1	TRBV12-5	.	TRBJ2-3	CASGSGQGLDTQYF	TGTGCTAGTGGTTCGGGACAGGGCTTGGATACGCAGTATTTT
TRBD2	TRBV9	.	TRBJ2-5	CASSPRDYMRETQYF	TGTGCCAGCAGCCCCCGGGACTACATGCGGGAGACCCAGTACTTC
.	TRBV5-1	.	TRBJ2-7	CASSLGLEQYF	TGCGCCAGCAGCTTGGGTCTCGAGCAGTACTTC
.	TRBV5-4	.	TRBJ2-3	CASSLGGGSYGSDTQYF	TGTGCCAGCAGCTTAGGGGGGGGATCATACGGATCCGATACGCAGTATTTT
TRBD1	TRBV4-3	.	TRBJ1-1	CASSQERDSRMNTEAFF	TGCGCCAGCAGCCAAGAAAGGGACAGTCGCATGAACACTGAAGCTTTCTTT
.	TRBV6-6	.	TRBJ1-2	CASSPNEHGYTF	TGTGCCAGCAGTCCGAACGAGCATGGCTACACCTTC
.	TRBV11-2	once	TRBJ1-2	CASSSGGANYGYTF	TGTGCCAGCAGCTCGGGGGGGGCGAACTATGGCTACACCTTC
TRBD1	TRBV6-1	.	TRBJ2-7	CASRERQGAYEQYF	TGTGCCAGCAGAGAGAGACAGGGGGCCTACGAGCAGTACTTC
.	TRBV5-1	.	TRBJ2-7	CASSLGQGHYEQYF	TGCGCCAGCAGCTTGGGCCAGGGGCACTACGAGCAGTACTTC
TRBD1	TRBV7-2	.	TRBJ2-5	CASSFDRGGETQYF	TGTGCCAGCAGCTTCGACAGGGGTGGGGAGACCCAGTACTTC
TRBD1	TRBV19	.	TRBJ1-6	CASTRDRGTSRPLHF	TGTGCCAGTACCCGGGACAGGGGGACCTCCAGACCCCTCCACTTT
.	TRBV4-3	.	TRBJ2-7	CASSQANRVYEQYF	TGCGCCAGCAGCCAGGCCAACAGGGTCTACGAGCAGTACTTC
TRBD2	TRBV5-4	.	TRBJ2-7	CASSLVGRDPGEQYF	TGTGCCAGCAGCTTGGTTGGGAGGGATCCAGGCGAGCAGTACTTC
.	TRBV4-1	.	TRBJ1-5	CASSQEFLNQPQHF	TGCGCCAGCAGCCAAGAGTTCTTAAATCAGCCCCAGCATTTT
TRBD1	TRBV7-8	.	TRBJ2-5	CASSLVRVEDRAQETQYF	TGTGCCAGCAGCTTAGTTAGGGTGGAGGACAGGGCGCAAGAGACCCAGTACTTC
.	TRBV2	.	TRBJ2-1	CASSDPSYSIYNEQFF	TGTGCCAGCAGTGACCCCTCCTATTCCATCTACAATGAGCAGTTCTTC
.	TRBV7-2	.	TRBJ2-5	CASRPLDRLQETQYF	TGTGCCAGCAGACCCCTCGACAGGCTCCAAGAGACCCAGTACTTC
.	TRBV19	.	TRBJ2-2	CASSLQGSTGELFF	TGTGCCAGTAGCCTACAGGGAAGCACCGGGGAGCTGTTTTTT
TRBD2	TRBV6-5	.	TRBJ2-1	CASSYSSSGGGEQFF	TGTGCCAGCAGTTACTCGTCTAGCGGGGGCGGTGAGCAGTTCTTC
.	TRBV6-1	once	TRBJ2-7	CASSELTGHEQYF	TGTGCCAGCAGTGAGCTAACAGGCCACGAGCAGTACTTC
TRBD1	TRBV5-1	.	TRBJ1-6	CASSLGTGHNSPLHF	TGCGCCAGCAGCTTGGGGACAGGGCATAATTCACCCCTCCACTTT
.	TRBV5-4	.	TRBJ2-1	CASSFEGNEQFF	TGTGCCAGCAGCTTTGAGGGAAATGAGCAGTTCTTC
.	TRBV9	.	TRBJ1-2	CASQRGGTDGYTF	TGTGCCAGCCAGCGCGGAGGGACGGATGGCTACACCTTC
.	TRBV4-3	.	TRBJ2-2	CASSRRRDTGELFF	TGCGCCAGCAGCCGACGGCGGGACACCGGGGAGCTGTTTTTT
TRBD1	TRBV13	once	TRBJ2-3	CASSTGALATDTQYF	TGTGCCAGCAGCACAGGGGCCCTGGCCACAGATACGCAGTATTTT
.	TRBV4-1	.	TRBJ2-7	CASSPRGTYEQYF	TGCGCCAGCAGCCCCCGGGGGACCTACGAGCAGTACTTC
TRBD2	TRBV5-6	.	TRBJ2-6	CASSLLSGGAGANVLTF	TGTGCCAGCAGCTTGTTGAGCGGGGGGGCTGGGGCCAACGTCCTGACTTTC
.	TRBV9	.	TRBJ2-5	CASSRGGQETQYF	TGTGCCAGCAGCCGTGGGGGGCAAGAGACCCAGTACTTC
TRBD2	TRBV5-4	.	TRBJ2-7	CASSSGTSGGAYEQYF	TGTGCCAGCAGCTCCGGGACTAGCGGGGGAGCCTACGAGCAGTACTTC
TRBD2	TRBV6-6	.	TRBJ2-1	CASSYRGGGPYNEQFF	TGTGCCAGCAGTTATCGGGGCGGGGGGCCCTACAATGAGCAGTTCTTC
.	TRBV7-9	few	TRBJ1-3	CASSLGSTPDNSGNTIYF	TGTGCCAGCAGCTTAGGTTCGACTCCGGACAACTCTGGAAACACCATATATTTT
.	TRBV7-9	.	TRBJ2-5	CASSLPGMVTQYF	TGTGCCAGCAGCTTACCAGGGATGGTGACCCAGTACTTC
.	TRBV15	once	TRBJ2-3	CATSRLEVAGTDTQYF	TGTGCCACCAGCAGATTGGAGGTAGCTGGCACAGATACGCAGTATTTT
.	TRBV6-6	once	TRBJ1-1	CASSYSGQAFF	TGTGCCAGCAGTTACTCGGGGCAGGCTTTCTTT
.	TRBV27	.	TRBJ2-2	CASSPVNTGELFF	TGTGCCAGCAGTCCCGTTAACACCGGGGAGCTGTTTTTT
.	TRBV29-1	.	TRBJ2-1	CSVEDLGDEQFF	TGCAGCGTTGAAGATCTGGGCGATGAGCAGTTCTTC
TRBD1	TRBV6-4	.	TRBJ1-5	CASSGETGTGPTYSNQPQHF	TGTGCCAGCAGTGGGGAGACCGGGACAGGTCCAACTTATAGCAATCAGCCCCAGCATTTT
TRBD1	TRBV6-1	.	TRBJ1-1	CASSVAGTEFEAFF	TGTGCCAGCAGTGTGGCCGGGACAGAGTTTGAAGCTTTCTTT
.	TRBV9	once	TRBJ1-2	CASSVGGDDYGYTF	TGTGCCAGCAGCGTAGGGGGGGACGACTATGGCTACACCTTC
.	TRBV6-6	.	TRBJ2-4	CASRHREAKNIQYF	TGTGCCAGCAGGCACAGGGAGGCCAAAAACATTCAGTACTTC
TRBD1	TRBV6-5	.	TRBJ1-5	CASSVLTGGGQPQHF	TGTGCCAGCAGCGTCCTGACAGGGGGCGGTCAGCCCCAGCATTTT
.	TRBV6-5	.	TRBJ1-2	CASSMTGAIYGYTF	TGTGCCAGCAGCATGACAGGAGCCATCTATGGCTACACCTTC
TRBD1	TRBV14	.	TRBJ2-7	CASSPWGQGHEQYF	TGTGCCAGCAGCCCATGGGGACAGGGCCACGAGCAGTACTTC
TRBD1	TRBV6-6	.	TRBJ2-7	CASSNDRGAPREQYF	TGTGCCAGCAGCAATGACAGGGGAGCACCGAGGGAGCAGTACTTC
.	TRBV7-8	.	TRBJ1-2	CASSLELRTIYGYTF	TGTGCCAGCAGCTTAGAGCTTCGAACTATCTATGGCTACACCTTC
.	TRBV7-8	.	TRBJ2-2	CASSLTLVNTGELFF	TGTGCCAGCAGCTTGACTCTAGTGAACACCGGGGAGCTGTTTTTT
.	TRBV27	.	TRBJ1-2	CASSLQGNYGYTF	TGTGCCAGCAGTTTACAGGGAAACTATGGCTACACCTTC
TRBD1	TRBV4-2	.	TRBJ2-2	CASSQSDRGLGTGELFF	TGTGCCAGCAGCCAGTCAGACAGGGGGCTAGGCACCGGGGAGCTGTTTTTT
TRBD2	TRBV6-1	.	TRBJ2-3	CASTGLAGGQHTQYF	TGTGCCAGCACCGGACTAGCGGGGGGGCAACATACGCAGTATTTT
.	TRBV27	.	TRBJ2-7	CASSPGIGSSYEQYF	TGTGCCAGCAGCCCCGGGATTGGGAGCTCCTACGAGCAGTACTTC
.	TRBV4-2	.	TRBJ2-3	CASSARSSDTQYF	TGTGCCAGCAGCGCGCGAAGTTCAGATACGCAGTATTTT
.	TRBV11-2	.	TRBJ2-7	CASSLDQGYYEQYF	TGTGCCAGCAGCTTAGATCAGGGGTACTACGAGCAGTACTTC
.	TRBV4-3	.	TRBJ1-5	CASSQERTYSNQPQHF	TGCGCCAGCAGCCAAGAAAGGACATATAGCAATCAGCCCCAGCATTTT